This TCR beta chain was found in a study of CD8 T cells in Susac syndrome. Overall study: At blood draw, Susac syndrome patients were therapy-naive, on corticosteroids, or on intravenous immunoglobulin alone.

Random hexamers served to reverse transcribe roughly 0.5 to 1 ug RNA. TCRdb processed the immunoSEQ multiplex PCR reads anew with MiXCR; each CDR3 protein has one entry. This sample has 130,000 to 150,000 distinct CDR3 sequences, with nearly 97% found just once. The source material was CD4+ T cells from PBMCs. The TCR was taken from a human donor with Susac syndrome.

The DNA of the CDR3 is TGTGCCAGCAGCCACTCAGGGACAGGGGGGAACATTCAGTACTTC. Translated: CASSHSGTGGNIQYF. The V call is TRBV5-4, the J call TRBJ2-4, with 11 bases matching TRBD1. This CDR3 region has 15 residues. J was trimmed by 7 bases and V by 4 bases; bases with no gene match: 7. Looked up from germline, CDR1 is SGHNT and CDR2 is YYREEE (reference sequence).